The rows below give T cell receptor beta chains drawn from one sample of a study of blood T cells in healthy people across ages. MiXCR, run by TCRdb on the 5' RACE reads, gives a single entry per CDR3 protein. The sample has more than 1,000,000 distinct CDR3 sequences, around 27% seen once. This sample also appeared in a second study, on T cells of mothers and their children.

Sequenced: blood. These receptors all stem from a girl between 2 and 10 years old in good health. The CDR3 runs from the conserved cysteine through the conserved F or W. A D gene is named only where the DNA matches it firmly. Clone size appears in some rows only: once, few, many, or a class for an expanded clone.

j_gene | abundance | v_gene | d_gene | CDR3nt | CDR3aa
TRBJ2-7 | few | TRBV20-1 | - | TGCAGTGCTAGCACTCTAGATTCCTACGAGCAGTACTTC | CSASTLDSYEQYF
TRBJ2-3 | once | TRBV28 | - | TGTGCCAGCAGCAATGACAGCCAAACATTCCTGGGGTCAGATACGCAGTATTTT | CASSNDSQTFLGSDTQYF
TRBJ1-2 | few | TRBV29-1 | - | TGCAGCGTACCGTCCGGGTTGGCAGCTAACTATGGCTACACCTTC | CSVPSGLAANYGYTF
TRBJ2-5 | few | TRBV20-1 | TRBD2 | TGCAGTGCTAAAAGCGGGGGGGCCAGGGAGACCCAGTACTTC | CSAKSGGARETQYF
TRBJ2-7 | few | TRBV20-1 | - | TGCAGTGCTTTGAAGTCTACATACGAGCAGTACTTC | CSALKSTYEQYF
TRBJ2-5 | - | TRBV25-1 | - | TGTGCCAGCAGGCAGGCCGGAAAGACCCAGTACTTC | CASRQAGKTQYF
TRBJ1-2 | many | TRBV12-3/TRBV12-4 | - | TGTGCCAGCAGTTTGACAGCATACTATGGCTACACCTTC | CASSLTAYYGYTF
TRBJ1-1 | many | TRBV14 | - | TGTGCCAGCAGCCAATTGGAAGGTATGAACACTGAAGCTTTCTTT | CASSQLEGMNTEAFF
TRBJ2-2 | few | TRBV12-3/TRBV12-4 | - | TGTGCCAGCACTCTGGGACCTAACACCGGGGAGCTGTTTTTT | CASTLGPNTGELFF
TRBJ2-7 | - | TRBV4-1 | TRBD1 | TGCGCCAGCAGCCACATGCGACAGGGAGTATACGAGCAGTACTTC | CASSHMRQGVYEQYF
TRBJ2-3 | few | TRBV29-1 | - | TGCAGCGTTCTGGGGGCCCTAGCCACAGATACGCAGTATTTT | CSVLGALATDTQYF
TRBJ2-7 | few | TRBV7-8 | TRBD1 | TGTGCCAGCAGCTTATTAAGGGGACAGGGGTTGTACGAGCAGTACTTC | CASSLLRGQGLYEQYF
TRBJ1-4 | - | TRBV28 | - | TGTGCCAGCAGTTTCGAGCAGCCTGGTGAAAAACTGTTTTTT | CASSFEQPGEKLFF
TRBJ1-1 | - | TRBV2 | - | TGTGCCAGCAGCGCATACAGGGACAACACTGAAGCTTTCTTT | CASSAYRDNTEAFF
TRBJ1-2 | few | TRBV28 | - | TGTGCCAGCCAAACCACAGGGTATGGCTACACCTTC | CASQTTGYGYTF
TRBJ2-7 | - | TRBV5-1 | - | TGCGCCAGCAGCTTGTTGTGGGGGCGATACGAGCAGTACTTC | CASSLLWGRYEQYF